This T cell receptor (beta chain) stems from a study of T cell repertoires in cytomegalovirus infection. Turning to the study itself: Well-studied HLA-B-restricted epitopes and recently identified HLA-C-restricted epitopes of CMV were both used in the study. Public TCR beta signatures provided an indication of both CMV infection and a matching HLA type. Points from the study as a whole: Clonotype analysis showed dominance of the ex vivo response by HLA-C-restricted CMV-specific TCR beta clonotypes.

Germline CDR1 MGHRA, CDR2 YSYEKL. This CDR3 is 15 amino acids long. The ends were cut back, 1 base at V and 6 bases at J, with 13 bases in the middle. With regard to this clonotype: The antigen is unknown.

Via MiXCR, TCRdb re-called the reads, giving one row per CDR3 protein. The sample records roughly 990,000 distinct CDR3 sequences, about a third being singletons. V gene TRBV4-1 combines with J gene TRBJ2-1, with D perhaps matching TRBD1 (6 bases). This receptor was identified in a human donor in good health (CMV status not recorded). Some clones in this sample may be carry-over from other donors' samples. Material: cultured CD8+ T cells from PBMCs, obtained from culture after CMV antigen stimulation. The CDR3 loop is CASSQGQGLFNEQFF. The CDR3 DNA reads as TGCGCCAGCAGCCAAGGGCAGGGGCTATTCAATGAGCAGTTCTTC.